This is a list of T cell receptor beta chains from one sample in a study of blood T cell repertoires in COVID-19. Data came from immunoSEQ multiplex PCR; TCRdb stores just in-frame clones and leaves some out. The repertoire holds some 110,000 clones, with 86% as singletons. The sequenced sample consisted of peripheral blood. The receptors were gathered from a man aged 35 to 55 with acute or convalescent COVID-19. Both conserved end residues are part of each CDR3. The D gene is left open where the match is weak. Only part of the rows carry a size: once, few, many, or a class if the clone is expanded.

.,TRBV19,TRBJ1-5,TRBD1,TGTGCCAGTAGTATTGCGCAGGGGGAATATCAGCCCCAGCATTTT,CASSIAQGEYQPQHF
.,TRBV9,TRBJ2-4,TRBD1,TGTGCCAGCAGCGTAGCGGGACAGGGGGTGGATGTGGCCAAAAACATTCAGTACTTC,CASSVAGQGVDVAKNIQYF
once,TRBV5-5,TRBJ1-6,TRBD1,TGTGCCAGCAGCACCTTCGACAGGGTAGATAATTCACCCCTCCACTTT,CASSTFDRVDNSPLHF
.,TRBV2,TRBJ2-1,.,TGTGCCAGCAGTAGGGACTTAGCAGAGCAGTTCTTC,CASSRDLAEQFF
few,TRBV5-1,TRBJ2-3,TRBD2,TGCGCCAGCGCGCGCACATCAGAAGCGGGACTGACAGATACGCAGTATTTT,CASARTSEAGLTDTQYF
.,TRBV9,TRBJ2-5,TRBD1,TGTGCCAGCAGCGTAGCTACAGGACAGGGACAGGAGACCCAGTACTTC,CASSVATGQGQETQYF
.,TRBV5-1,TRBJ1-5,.,TGCGCCAGCAGCTATGGAGGGGGGGCCGGCCGGGAGCCCCAGCATTTT,CASSYGGGAGREPQHF
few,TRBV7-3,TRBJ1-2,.,TGTGCCAGCAGCTTAACGGCAGACTATGGCTACACCTTC,CASSLTADYGYTF
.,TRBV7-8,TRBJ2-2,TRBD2,TGTGCCAGCAGCGCCGGGGGGGCGTACACCGGGGAGCTGTTTTTT,CASSAGGAYTGELFF
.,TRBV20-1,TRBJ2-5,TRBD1,TGCAGTGCTGGTGAACCTTGGACAGGTCAAGAGACCCAGTACTTC,CSAGEPWTGQETQYF
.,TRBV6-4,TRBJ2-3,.,TGTGCCGGAGAGAGCCCAGATACGCAGTATTTT,CAGESPDTQYF
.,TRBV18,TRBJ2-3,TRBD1,TGTGCCAGCTCACCAGTGGGACAGGGGATTGCAGATACGCAGTATTTT,CASSPVGQGIADTQYF
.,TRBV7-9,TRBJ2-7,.,TGTGCCAGCAGAACCCCGACAGGTTACGAGCAGTACTTC,CASRTPTGYEQYF
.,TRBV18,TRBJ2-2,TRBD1,TGTGCCAGCTCACCAGGACAGGGGGACGCCGGGGAGCTGTTTTTT,CASSPGQGDAGELFF
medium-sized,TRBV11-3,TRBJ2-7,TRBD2,TGTGCCAGCAGTTATACTAGCGGGGGGGCCTCCGAGCAGTACTTC,CASSYTSGGASEQYF
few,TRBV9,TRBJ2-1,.,TGTGCCAGCAGCGTATTGGGAGATGAGCAGTTCTTC,CASSVLGDEQFF
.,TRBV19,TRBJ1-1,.,TGTGCCACCCGGGACATGAACACTGAAGCTTTCTTT,CATRDMNTEAFF
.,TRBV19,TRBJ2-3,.,TGTGCCAGCCTAAAAACGAGCACAGATACGCAGTATTTT,CASLKTSTDTQYF
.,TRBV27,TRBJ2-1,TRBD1,TGTGCCAGCAGTTACGTGACAGGGGTGGAGTTCTTC,CASSYVTGVEFF
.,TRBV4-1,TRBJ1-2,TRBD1,TGCGCCAGCAGCCAAGATAGACGAAACCCGGGACAGGGCGAACCGCTGTCCACCTTC,CASSQDRRNPGQGEPLSTF